A selection of T cell receptor beta chains follows, all from one sample in a study of cytomegalovirus exposure and HLA in healthy donors. The assay was immunoSEQ multiplex PCR, and TCRdb's table has in-frame clones only and misses some. The sample lists about 140,000 clones, around 78% occurring once. Sequencing used PBMCs. These receptor sequences come from a woman aged 18-29 years in good health and CMV-seropositive. Both conserved end residues are part of each CDR3. The D gene is left open where the match is weak. Clone size is given for some rows only: seen once, a few or many times, or a class if the clone is expanded.

cdr3_aa cdr3_nt cdr3_length v_call d_call clone_size j_call
CSVEETGFGEQYF TGCAGCGTTGAGGAGACAGGGTTCGGCGAGCAGTACTTC 13 TRBV29-1 TRBD1 - TRBJ2-7
CASSERAGKRNEQYF TGTGCCAGCAGTGAACGGGCAGGAAAGCGGAACGAGCAGTACTTC 15 TRBV2 - - TRBJ2-7
CASSQDNGGATGELFF TGTGCCAGCAGCCAAGATAACGGGGGGGCGACCGGGGAGCTGTTTTTT 16 TRBV4-2 TRBD2 - TRBJ2-2
CASSYQGGQPQHF TGTGCCAGCAGTTACCAGGGCGGTCAGCCCCAGCATTTT 13 TRBV6-5 - few TRBJ1-5
CASSSAGGNSYEQYF TGTGCCAGCAGTTCCGCAGGGGGGAACTCCTACGAGCAGTACTTC 15 TRBV6-6 - - TRBJ2-7
CASSSRQLAKNIQYF TGTGCCAGCAGTTCTAGACAGTTAGCCAAAAACATTCAGTACTTC 15 TRBV28 - - TRBJ2-4
CASGGGQYSGNTIYF TGTGCCAGCGGGGGTGGACAGTATTCTGGAAACACCATATATTTT 15 TRBV5-8 - few TRBJ1-3
CATSRDTVNYEQYF TGTGCCACCAGCAGAGATACAGTGAACTACGAGCAGTACTTC 14 TRBV15 - - TRBJ2-7
CASSVTGSNYEQYF TGTGCCAGCAGCGTGACAGGGTCTAACTACGAGCAGTACTTC 14 TRBV5-4 TRBD1 - TRBJ2-7
CASSSTGTDTQYF TGTGCCAGCAGCAGCACAGGGACAGATACGCAGTATTTT 13 TRBV5-4 - - TRBJ2-3
CASRGAGDISYEQYF TGTGCCAGCAGGGGGGCGGGGGATATCTCCTACGAGCAGTACTTC 15 TRBV28 - - TRBJ2-7
CASSFERGNTGELFF TGTGCCAGCAGCTTTGAGCGGGGGAACACCGGGGAGCTGTTTTTT 15 TRBV11-3 TRBD2 - TRBJ2-2
CASSSGTGEDSPLHF TGTGCCAGCAGTTCCGGTACAGGGGAAGATTCACCCCTCCACTTT 15 TRBV27 TRBD1 few TRBJ1-6
CASRGQREAFF TGTGCCAGCAGGGGACAGCGTGAAGCTTTCTTT 11 TRBV6-5 TRBD1 - TRBJ1-1
CSVREATSPYEQYF TGCAGCGTCCGGGAGGCAACCTCGCCCTACGAGCAGTACTTC 14 TRBV29-1 TRBD2 few TRBJ2-7
CASSQGGGYEQYF TGCGCCAGCAGCCAAGGAGGGGGCTACGAGCAGTACTTC 13 TRBV4-1 - - TRBJ2-7
CASSVGGSQETQYF TGCGCCAGCAGTGTCGGGGGTAGTCAAGAGACCCAGTACTTC 14 TRBV5-1 - few TRBJ2-5
CASGPRDRAYGYTF TGTGCCAGCGGGCCCCGGGACAGAGCTTATGGCTACACCTTC 14 TRBV6-1 TRBD1 - TRBJ1-2
CASRLAGGHNEQFF TGTGCCAGCAGACTAGCGGGGGGGCACAATGAGCAGTTCTTC 14 TRBV11-2 TRBD2 - TRBJ2-1
CASSLAAGNTDTQYF TGCGCCAGCAGCTTGGCGGCAGGGAACACAGATACGCAGTATTTT 15 TRBV5-1 - - TRBJ2-3
CAGKELGLMNTEAFF TGTGCCGGCAAGGAACTGGGCCTTATGAACACTGAAGCTTTCTTT 15 TRBV2 - once TRBJ1-1
CASSLRGQGKMFGADGYTF TGTGCCAGCAGCTTAAGGGGACAGGGGAAGATGTTTGGGGCCGATGGCTACACCTTC 19 TRBV11-2 TRBD1 - TRBJ1-2
CASSEAGQGVSPLHF TGTGCCAGCAGTGAAGCGGGGCAGGGTGTTTCACCCCTCCACTTT 15 TRBV6-1 - - TRBJ1-6
CASSSGLDRPHNEQFF TGTGCCAGCAGCTCCGGACTAGATAGACCCCACAATGAGCAGTTCTTC 16 TRBV7-9 TRBD2 - TRBJ2-1
CASSQRLGRSYEQYF TGCGCCAGCAGCCAACGACTAGGCAGGTCCTACGAGCAGTACTTC 15 TRBV5-1 - - TRBJ2-7
CASSPLRDRGLVYF TGTGCCAGCAGCCCACTCCGGGACAGGGGGTTGGTGTACTTC 14 TRBV11-2 TRBD1 - TRBJ2-7
CASSPQDTEAFF TGTGCCAGCAGCCCCCAGGACACTGAAGCTTTCTTT 12 TRBV2 - - TRBJ1-1
CASSQDRLVYTEAFF TGCGCCAGCAGCCAAGACAGGTTGGTTTACACTGAAGCTTTCTTT 15 TRBV4-3 - few TRBJ1-1
CASSTSGTSGEAGQFF TGTGCCAGCAGCACCTCCGGGACTAGCGGGGAAGCGGGGCAGTTCTTC 16 TRBV13 TRBD2 once TRBJ2-1
CASSLIRGARETQYF TGTGCCAGCAGCCTAATCCGGGGGGCGCGTGAGACCCAGTACTTC 15 TRBV11-2 - - TRBJ2-5
CASSVDPTGGIANEQFF TGTGCCAGCAGCGTAGACCCGACAGGGGGAATTGCGAATGAGCAGTTCTTC 17 TRBV9 TRBD1 - TRBJ2-1
CASCRDRGINEKLFF TGTGCCAGCTGTCGGGACAGGGGAATAAATGAAAAACTGTTTTTT 15 TRBV18 TRBD1 - TRBJ1-4
CASSHLRGGETQYF TGTGCCAGCAGCCACCTTCGGGGGGGGGAGACCCAGTACTTC 14 TRBV7-2 TRBD2 - TRBJ2-5
CASSQDRAGEGYEQYF TGCGCCAGCAGCCAAGATCGAGCGGGGGAAGGCTACGAGCAGTACTTC 16 TRBV4-3 TRBD2 - TRBJ2-7
CASSLVEHRGTDTQYF TGTGCCAGCAGCTTAGTAGAACACAGGGGAACAGATACGCAGTATTTT 16 TRBV7-8 TRBD1 - TRBJ2-3
CASSHGAADQPQHF TGTGCCAGCAGTCATGGGGCCGCGGATCAGCCCCAGCACTTT 14 TRBV27 - - TRBJ1-5
CASSLNSGGYNEQFF TGCGCCAGCAGCTTGAATAGCGGGGGGTACAATGAGCAGTTCTTC 15 TRBV5-1 TRBD2 - TRBJ2-1
CASSPPASASSTGELFF TGTGCCAGCAGCCCTCCCGCTAGTGCCTCCTCCACCGGGGAGCTGTTTTTT 17 TRBV7-9 - - TRBJ2-2
CAWSEDYYNEQFF TGTGCCTGGAGCGAGGACTACTACAATGAGCAGTTCTTC 13 TRBV30 - - TRBJ2-1
CSVAGYYGYTF TGCAGCGTTGCAGGGTATTATGGCTACACCTTC 11 TRBV29-1 - - TRBJ1-2
CASHRGPGANVLTF TGTGCCAGCCACAGGGGGCCAGGGGCCAACGTCCTGACTTTC 14 TRBV6-1 TRBD1 - TRBJ2-6
CASSQEGTSSYEQYF TGCGCCAGCAGCCAAGAAGGGACAAGCTCCTACGAGCAGTACTTC 15 TRBV4-1 - - TRBJ2-7
CASSQGQGHILSYEQYF TGCGCCAGCAGCCAAGGTCAGGGACACATTCTCTCCTACGAGCAGTACTTC 17 TRBV4-1 - - TRBJ2-7
CASRANGGTGELFF TGTGCCAGCAGGGCTAACGGGGGCACCGGGGAGCTGTTTTTT 14 TRBV2 - - TRBJ2-2
CASSFGGQGREQYF TGTGCCAGCAGCTTTGGGGGACAGGGTCGCGAGCAGTACTTC 14 TRBV7-2 TRBD1 once TRBJ2-7
CASSLEGAKANVLTF TGTGCCAGCAGTCTAGAGGGGGCCAAGGCCAACGTCCTGACTTTC 15 TRBV7-6 TRBD1 - TRBJ2-6
CSVDDRGYNEQFF TGCAGCGTTGATGACCGGGGCTACAATGAGCAGTTCTTC 13 TRBV29-1 - once TRBJ2-1
CAWSRQERSEAFF TGTGCCTGGAGTCGACAGGAAAGAAGTGAAGCTTTCTTT 13 TRBV30 - - TRBJ1-1
CASSEPGTGVHGYTF TGTGCCAGCAGCGAACCAGGGACAGGGGTTCATGGCTACACCTTC 15 TRBV21-1 - - TRBJ1-2
CASNFGGGQETQYF TGTGCCAGCAACTTCGGCGGGGGCCAAGAGACCCAGTACTTC 14 TRBV7-2 TRBD2 - TRBJ2-5
CASSLRGSNQPQHF TGTGCCAGCAGTTTACGGGGTAGCAATCAGCCCCAGCATTTT 14 TRBV28 - - TRBJ1-5
CASRFLTGQMSYEQYF TGTGCCAGCAGGTTTCTAACGGGACAGATGTCCTACGAGCAGTACTTC 16 TRBV5-4 TRBD1 - TRBJ2-7
CASSSGRSTGELFF TGTGCCAGCAGTAGCGGACGGTCCACCGGGGAGCTGTTTTTT 14 TRBV27 - - TRBJ2-2
CASSLARTGRYGYTF TGTGCCAGCAGCTTAGCCCGCACAGGTCGCTATGGCTACACCTTC 15 TRBV11-2 - - TRBJ1-2
CASSDRSSYSNQPQHF TGTGCCAGTAGTGACAGGTCCTCCTATAGCAATCAGCCCCAGCATTTT 16 TRBV19 - - TRBJ1-5
CASNEGGTASTYEQYF TGTGCCAGCAACGAAGGGGGGACAGCCTCAACCTACGAGCAGTACTTC 16 TRBV5-4 - - TRBJ2-7
CASVPTAGEKLFF TGTGCCAGCGTCCCTACCGCGGGCGAAAAACTGTTTTTT 13 TRBV25-1 - few TRBJ1-4